Below are 29 T cell receptor beta chains sequenced from a single sample in a study of cytomegalovirus exposure and HLA in healthy donors. Amplification used 60 Vbeta primers and 13 Jbeta primers. Sequenced by immunoSEQ multiplex PCR; TCRdb stores in-frame clones only, minus some. The data contain 90,000 to 120,000 clones, more than 75% of them singletons. The specimen was PBMCs. The receptors come from a man aged 25-45 years in good health and CMV-seropositive.

The chain employs TRBV6-6 and TRBJ1-2; tentatively, D is TRBD1 (5 bases). V lost 5 bases to trimming and J lost 1 base, with 11 bases between them. CDR1 and CDR2 (germline): MNHNY, SVGAGI (reference sequence). The CDR3 totals 14 residues. The DNA for the CDR3 is TGTGCCAGCAGTCAGACGACAGATAACTATGGCTACACCTTC. Amino acid sequence: CASSQTTDNYGYTF.

V and J are TRBV10-3 and TRBJ2-7; a weak D match, TRBD1 (5 bases). V shed 9 bases and J shed 3 bases, with 15 bases lying between them. CDR3 length: 13 amino acids. Germline lookup yields CDR1 ENHRY and CDR2 SYGVKD. The CDR3 nucleotides read TGTGCCATTGCACAGGAGAATTTCTACGAGCAGTACTTC. It encodes CAIAQENFYEQYF.

This chain links TRBV30 with TRBJ1-6; 7 bases map to TRBD1. V shed 4 bases, J shed 10 bases, and the junction held 13 bases outside the gene matches. The CDR3 has 15 amino acids. CDR1 GTSNPN and CDR2 SVGIG come from the germline V gene (reference sequence). The CDR3 nucleotides read TGTGCCTGGAAGATCCCAGACAGGGTACAGTCACCCCTCCACTTT. Its protein product is CAWKIPDRVQSPLHF.

The CDR3 DNA is TGCGCCAGCAGGGTCACAGGGGGCACCTCTGAAGCTTTCTTT. Amino acids: CASRVTGGTSEAFF. The V and J genes are TRBV10-2 and TRBJ1-1; 9 bases fit TRBD1. Germline CDR1 and CDR2: WSHSY and SAAADI. Unmatched junction bases numbered 8, after V lost 6 bases and J lost 6 bases. This CDR3 is 14 amino acids long.

The chain has TRBV9 and TRBJ1-1; 8 bases are a match to TRBD1. Trimming at V came to 3 bases and at J to 1 base, leaving 2 bases not matched to a gene. The germline gives CDR1 SGDLS, CDR2 YYNGEE. This CDR3 is built from 14 residues. The CDR3: CASSGQGSNTEAFF. The CDR3 region has the DNA TGTGCCAGCAGCGGACAGGGGTCGAACACTGAAGCTTTCTTT.

With respect to this clone: The same CDR3 arises from other DNA sequences in this sample as well. This sequence joins TRBV6-5 and TRBJ2-5, with TRBD2 identical over 8 bases. This CDR3 has 16 residues. Unmatched junction bases numbered 5, after V lost 0 bases and J lost 2 bases. Germline V lookup: CDR1 MNHEY, CDR2 SVGAGI. For the CDR3, the DNA is TGTGCCAGCAGTTACTCGGCTAGCGGGCGGCAAGAGACCCAGTACTTC. This gives the protein CASSYSASGRQETQYF.

This clone showed up just once. This chain joins TRBV4-1 and TRBJ1-1; D possibly corresponds to TRBD1 (5 bases). This CDR3 has 15 amino acids. V was cut by 1 base and J by 6 bases, with 15 bases left in between. Germline assignment: CDR1 MGHRA and CDR2 YSYEKL. The CDR3 sequence: CASSQAPGQRAEAFF. The CDR3 DNA reads as TGCGCCAGCAGCCAAGCGCCAGGGCAGCGGGCTGAAGCTTTCTTT.

Of note for this clone: Mismatch with germline at one junction end may stem from a read error. This chain connects TRBV7-9 to TRBJ1-2, with D hard to call. The germline CDR1 and CDR2 sequences are SEHNR and FQNEAQ (reference sequence). CDR3 length: 15 amino acids. Written as DNA, the CDR3 is TGTTCCAGCAGCTTACCTGAGGACTTTCAAGGGTACTACACCTTC. Encoded protein: CSSSLPEDFQGYYTF.

V usage is TRBV10-3 and J usage is TRBJ1-1, with TRBD1 matching over 10 bases. Germline CDR1 reads ENHRY; CDR2 reads SYGVKD. This CDR3 has 14 amino acids. Trimming removed 4 bases from V and 6 bases from J; junction bases left unmatched: 5. In DNA form, the CDR3 reads TGTGCCATCAGTGGGCGGACAGGGGGTTCTGAAGCTTTCTTT. It yields the protein CAISGRTGGSEAFF.

This clone came up once. CDR3 nucleotide sequence: TGTGCCAGCTCCCCTGGGGGGAGGCGGACCACTGAAGCTTTCTTT. Its protein is CASSPGGRRTTEAFF. The chain employs TRBV18 and TRBJ1-1, with D possibly being TRBD1 (5 bases). The CDR3 extends over 15 amino acids. Germline V gene sequence: CDR1 KGHSH, CDR2 LQKENI. V was trimmed by 6 bases and J by 4 bases, leaving 18 bases between them.

This clone was detected once. V and J are TRBV6-1 and TRBJ2-1; the match to TRBD2 covers 11 bases. Germline loops: CDR1 MNHNS, CDR2 SASEGT. V was clipped by 3 bases and J by 2 bases; unmatched bases: 3. The CDR3 spans 16 residues. CDR3 amino acids: CASSDHSGGAYNEQFF. CDR3 nucleotides: TGTGCCAGCAGTGACCATAGCGGGGGGGCCTACAATGAGCAGTTCTTC.

The chain is built from TRBV5-1 and TRBJ2-2; D call uncertain. The V gene lost 2 bases and the J gene lost 5 bases, with 10 bases spanning the gap. Germline loops: CDR1 SGHRS, CDR2 YFSETQ. This CDR3 comprises 14 residues. CDR3 sequence: CASSFERWTGELFF. The CDR3 DNA is TGCGCCAGCAGCTTTGAGCGTTGGACCGGGGAGCTGTTTTTT.

V gene TRBV21-1 combines with J gene TRBJ2-5; the table's D call TRBD1 went unverified against the DNA. TRBV21-1 constitutes a pseudogene. The CDR3 is 15 amino acids. This CDR3 is CASSKSGQGVETQYF. For the CDR3, the DNA is TGTGCCAGCAGCAAATCGGGACAGGGGGTAGAGACCCAGTACTTC.

The chain carries TRBV6-1 and TRBJ2-3; 7 bases line up with TRBD2. Per the germline V gene, CDR1 is MNHNS and CDR2 is SASEGT. The CDR3 contains 16 residues. With 0 bases clipped from V and 4 bases from J, the junction kept 7 bases outside the gene matches. CDR3 in amino acids: CASSEAVGGTSDTQYF. Here the CDR3 DNA reads TGTGCCAGCAGTGAAGCCGTCGGGGGGACGTCAGATACGCAGTATTTT.

This chain links TRBV4-2 with TRBJ1-4; D uncertain. CDR3 length equals 14 residues. Trimming took off 8 bases at V and 8 bases at J, with 18 bases between the two ends. From germline, CDR1 is LGHNA and CDR2 YNFKEQ. CDR3 DNA: TGTGCCAGCCGCCCGGGGAGGCTCGGGGAAAAACTGTTTTTT. Protein: CASRPGRLGEKLFF.

The V call is TRBV9, the J call TRBJ2-3; TRBD2 agrees at 8 bases. The CDR3 loop spans 14 amino acids. Germline loops: CDR1 SGDLS, CDR2 YYNGEE. Unmatched junction bases numbered 3, after V lost 3 bases and J lost 3 bases. CDR3 sequence (DNA): TGTGCCAGCAGCGCGGGACTAGAGACAGATACGCAGTATTTT. Translated, it gives CASSAGLETDTQYF.

The chain employs TRBV11-2 and TRBJ1-4, with D unresolved. V was clipped by 5 bases and J by 8 bases, with 9 bases between them. CDR1 is SGHAT, CDR2 FQNNGV, per germline. The CDR3 has 12 amino acids. CDR3 in amino acids: CASSPVGEKLFF. CDR3 bases: TGTGCCAGCAGCCCCGTGGGCGAAAAACTGTTTTTT.

The J gene is TRBJ1-1, the V gene TRBV19; the D gene is possibly TRBD1 (5 bases). Trimming removed 6 bases from V and 2 bases from J, with 19 bases in between. The CDR3 extends over 16 amino acids. Germline V gene sequence: CDR1 LNHDA, CDR2 SQIVND (reference sequence). The CDR3 spells CASSLMGLGFNTEAFF. The CDR3, as DNA: TGTGCCAGTAGCCTAATGGGGCTGGGATTTAACACTGAAGCTTTCTTT.

The rearrangement links TRBV6-5 to TRBJ1-6, with TRBD1 identical over 7 bases. The J segment lost 6 bases and the V segment lost 5 bases, leaving 1 base of the junction unmatched. CDR1 MNHEY and CDR2 SVGAGI come from the germline V gene. The CDR3 has 13 amino acids. The CDR3, as DNA: TGTGCCAGCAGTCGGGACAGTAATTCACCCCTCCACTTT. Translation: CASSRDSNSPLHF.

The chain has TRBV19 and TRBJ1-5; D might be TRBD1 (6 bases). The CDR3 is made up of 15 amino acids. Germline CDR1 is LNHDA and CDR2 is SQIVND (reference sequence). Between the trimmed V and J ends, which lost 3 bases and 0 bases, there was a span of 9 bases. The chain's CDR3 is CASSIRDISNQPQHF. CDR3 DNA: TGTGCCAGTAGTATTAGGGACATTAGCAATCAGCCCCAGCATTTT. The complete variable domain, with remaining parts taken from reference TRBV19 and TRBJ1-5, reads DGGITQSPKYLFRKEGQNVTLSCEQNLNHDAMYWYRQDPGQGLRLIYYSQIVNDFQKGDIAEGYSVSREKKESFPLTVTSAQKNPTAFYLCASSIRDISNQPQHFGDGTRLSIL.

This clone has a handful of counts. The chain recombines TRBV5-1 with TRBJ2-7; D not certain. Looked up from germline, CDR1 is SGHRS and CDR2 is YFSETQ. Trimming removed 0 bases from V and 5 bases from J, with 15 bases in between. CDR3 size: 15 residues. CDR3 bases: TGCGCCAGCAGCTTGGGCCCCCCTCCACCGGACGAGCAGTACTTC. It is translated as CASSLGPPPPDEQYF.

This CDR3 is CASSLAQGAGSPLHF. The CDR3, as DNA: TGTGCCAGCAGCTTAGCGCAGGGGGCAGGATCACCCCTCCACTTT. This chain uses TRBV11-1 with TRBJ1-6; 8 bases are shared with TRBD1. The CDR3 is made up of 15 amino acids. Trimming removed 0 bases from V and 10 bases from J; junction bases left unmatched: 5. Germline loops: CDR1 SGHAT, CDR2 FQDESV (reference sequence).

This chain uses TRBV18 with TRBJ2-4; TRBD2 matches 11 bases. V was pared by 1 base and J by 12 bases, with 14 bases of the junction left unmatched. Germline loops: CDR1 KGHSH, CDR2 LQKENI. The CDR3 is made up of 17 amino acids. CDR3 residues: CASSPRHLAGGPSSQYF. DNA of the CDR3: TGTGCCAGCTCACCACGGCACTTAGCGGGGGGGCCAAGCAGTCAGTACTTC.

The V gene is TRBV25-1, the J gene TRBJ2-1; D is possibly TRBD1 (5 bases). The CDR3 length is 12 residues. Trimming stripped 8 bases from V and 14 bases from J, with 19 bases between. In germline, CDR1 is MGHDK, CDR2 SYGVNS. The CDR3 bases are TGTGCCAGCCTCCCCGACAGCCCAGTCGAGTTCTTC. It codes for CASLPDSPVEFF.

The chain has TRBV2 and TRBJ1-5; D unclear. Germline CDR1 and CDR2: SNHLY and FYNNEI. Trimming took off 7 bases at V and 7 bases at J, with 11 bases between the two ends. The CDR3 runs 12 residues. The CDR3 DNA sequence: TGTGCCAGCACCCTGGCATTACAGCCCCAGCATTTT. This encodes CASTLALQPQHF.

This chain joins TRBV18 and TRBJ1-2; possibly TRBD1 for D (5 bases). The CDR3 sequence is 15 residues long. The V gene's germline CDR1 is KGHSH and CDR2 LQKENI. V was pared by 3 bases and J by 3 bases, with 14 bases between. The CDR3 region has the DNA TGTGCCAGCTCACCCTTTGAGTGGGGGGACTATGGCTACACCTTC. It translates to CASSPFEWGDYGYTF.

This chain joins TRBV30 and TRBJ2-3; 7 bases align to TRBD2. This CDR3 has 12 residues. Germline CDR1 reads GTSNPN; CDR2 reads SVGIG (reference sequence). The ends lost 8 bases at V and 4 bases at J; junction bases unmatched: 6. CDR3 region: CAAQGGADTQYF. The CDR3 DNA sequence: TGTGCCGCCCAGGGAGGGGCAGATACGCAGTATTTT.

This chain uses TRBV13 with TRBJ2-5; D call uncertain. V lost 7 bases and J 0 bases, leaving 9 bases between the germline ends. The CDR3 covers 13 residues. The V gene's germline CDR1 is PRHDT and CDR2 FYEKMQ (reference sequence). In nucleotides, the CDR3 is TGTGCCAGCAACGCCTTAGACCAAGAGACCCAGTACTTC. It translates to CASNALDQETQYF. The entire variable domain, with the rest obtained from reference TRBV13 and TRBJ2-5, is as follows: AAGVIQSPRHLIKEKRETATLKCYPIPRHDTVYWYQQGPGQDPQFLISFYEKMQSDKGSIPDRFSAQQFSDYHSELNMSSLELGDSALYFCASNALDQETQYFGPGTRLLVL.

This rearrangement joins TRBV6-1 to TRBJ2-6, with a tentative D call TRBD1 (5 bases). CDR1 is MNHNS and CDR2 is SASEGT in the germline V gene. CDR3 length: 14 residues. V was trimmed by 6 bases and J by 0 bases, leaving 6 bases between them. CDR3 sequence (DNA): TGTGCCAGCAGGGACATCTCTGGGGCCAACGTCCTGACTTTC. Translating gives CASRDISGANVLTF.